The 30 T cell receptor beta chains below were found in one sample sequenced in a study of cytomegalovirus exposure and HLA in healthy donors. This table comes from immunoSEQ multiplex PCR, and its TCRdb copy is limited to in-frame clones, with some not included. This table holds about 360,000 clones, about nine tenths found once. Sequenced: PBMCs. The receptors come from a woman under 30 in good health and CMV-seronegative.

The V call is TRBV5-4, the J call TRBJ2-1, with 10 bases fitting TRBD2. The CDR3 has 17 amino acids. Per the germline V gene, CDR1 is SGHNT and CDR2 is YYREEE (reference sequence). The junction had 12 bases not matched to a gene; V was cut back by 0 bases and J by 9 bases. This CDR3 is CASSLAASGGAVSEQFF. The CDR3 DNA is TGTGCCAGCAGCTTGGCCGCCAGCGGGGGGGCCGTGTCTGAGCAGTTCTTC.

The V and J genes are TRBV6-5 and TRBJ2-7, with D possibly TRBD1 on 5 matching bases. V lost 6 bases, J lost 3 bases, and 15 bases lay in between. The CDR3 runs to 14 residues. Per the germline V gene, CDR1 is MNHEY and CDR2 is SVGAGI. CDR3 amino acids: CASSRRNRGYEQYF. In DNA form, the CDR3 reads TGTGCCAGCAGCCGACGGAATAGGGGCTACGAGCAGTACTTC.

This chain links TRBV1 with TRBJ2-3; the listed D gene, TRBD2, was not tested against the DNA. TRBV1 is a listed pseudogene. This CDR3 has 13 amino acids. The CDR3 coding sequence is TGCACCTATGGGGGGACGAGCACAGATACGCAGTATTTT. Its protein product is CTYGGTSTDTQYF.

The J gene is TRBJ2-5, the V gene TRBV2; D gene unclear. The CDR3 is 14 amino acids. Trimming took 0 bases from V and 3 from J, leaving 8 bases between them. Germline CDR1 reads SNHLY; CDR2 reads FYNNEI. The CDR3 protein is CASSEAQNKETQYF. The DNA of the CDR3 is TGTGCCAGCAGTGAAGCACAAAATAAAGAGACCCAGTACTTC. Variable domain in full (rest from reference TRBV2 and TRBJ2-5): EPEVTQTPSHQVTQMGQEVILRCVPISNHLYFYWYRQILGQKVEFLVSFYNNEISEKSEIFDDQFSVERPDGSNFTLKIRSTKLEDSAMYFCASSEAQNKETQYFGPGTRLLVL.

The chain joins TRBV15 to TRBJ2-3, with 7 nucleotides matching TRBD2. The CDR3 extends over 16 amino acids. Germline V gene lookup returns CDR1 LNHNV and CDR2 YYDKDF (reference sequence). The V gene end was trimmed by 1 base and the J gene end by 2 bases; junction bases not matched to a gene: 6. The chain's CDR3 is CATSRGGGAATDTQYF. Here the CDR3 DNA reads TGTGCCACCAGCAGAGGGGGAGGGGCGGCCACAGATACGCAGTATTTT.

The chain uses TRBV4-1 and TRBJ2-1; a possible D gene is TRBD1 (6 bases). Germline-derived CDR1 and CDR2 are MGHRA and YSYEKL. V lost 2 bases and J 8 bases, leaving 13 bases between the germline ends. The CDR3 loop spans 14 amino acids. CDR3 in amino acids: CASSQTQGFDEQFF. The CDR3 coding sequence is TGCGCCAGCAGCCAAACACAGGGTTTCGATGAGCAGTTCTTC.

V usage is TRBV28 and J usage is TRBJ2-7; 8 bases agree with TRBD1. The germline gives CDR1 MDHEN, CDR2 SYDVKM. The CDR3 totals 15 residues. V trimming: 3 bases; J trimming: 3 bases; junction bases outside the gene matches: 7. CDR3 region: CASSFRGQAFYEQYF. The CDR3 coding sequence is TGTGCCAGCAGTTTCCGGGGACAGGCGTTCTACGAGCAGTACTTC. The variable domain in full, with the rest retrieved from reference TRBV28 and TRBJ2-7, is DVKVTQSSRYLVKRTGEKVFLECVQDMDHENMFWYRQDPGLGLRLIYFSYDVKMKEKGDIPEGYSVSREKKERFSLILESASTNQTSMYLCASSFRGQAFYEQYFGPGTRLTVT.

J is TRBJ1-3 and V is TRBV30; D is unresolved. The V end lost 0 bases, the J end lost 1 base, and 10 bases lay between the germline ends. This CDR3 is built from 15 residues. Germline V CDR1 and CDR2: GTSNPN, SVGIG (reference sequence). The CDR3 spells CAWSVQHLSGNTIYF. The CDR3 bases are TGTGCCTGGAGTGTACAGCATCTATCTGGAAACACCATATATTTT.

The chain employs TRBV4-1 and TRBJ1-1; D remains unclear. CDR1 is MGHRA, CDR2 YSYEKL, per germline. This CDR3 has 15 residues. Trimming pared 1 base from V and 2 bases from J, leaving 11 bases between. The CDR3 sequence: CASSQGAQKNTEAFF. The CDR3 nucleotides are TGCGCCAGCAGCCAAGGTGCACAGAAAAACACTGAAGCTTTCTTT.

This chain joins TRBV4-1 and TRBJ1-4; D gene unclear. Per germline, CDR1 MGHRA and CDR2 YSYEKL. The V end lost 1 base, the J end lost 8 bases, and 17 bases lay between the germline ends. This CDR3 comprises 16 residues. CDR3 in amino acids: CASSQVIWGGGEKLFF. CDR3 DNA: TGCGCCAGCAGCCAAGTGATATGGGGAGGTGGGGAAAAACTGTTTTTT.

This chain links TRBV9 with TRBJ2-7; 15 bases fit TRBD2. V lost 4 bases and J lost 5; bases outside the gene matches: 7. The CDR3 covers 16 residues. Germline CDR1 SGDLS, CDR2 YYNGEE. CDR3 protein: CASSPGLAGGIDEQYF. CDR3 sequence (DNA): TGTGCCAGCAGCCCTGGACTAGCGGGAGGGATCGACGAGCAGTACTTC.

This clone was counted a single time. The DNA of the CDR3 is TGTGCCTGGAGGGCCCCGGGGGCCGGGGAGCTGTTTTTT. Translated: CAWRAPGAGELFF. The chain joins TRBV30 to TRBJ2-2, with D possibly TRBD2 on 6 matching bases. Germline loops: CDR1 GTSNPN, CDR2 SVGIG (reference sequence). CDR3 size: 13 residues. V dropped 3 bases and J dropped 6 bases, with 11 bases sitting between them. The full variable domain, rest sourced from reference TRBV30 and TRBJ2-2, is SQTIHQWPATLVQPVGSPLSLECTVEGTSNPNLYWYRQAAGRGLQLLFYSVGIGQISSEVPQNLSASRPQDRQFILSSKKLLLSDSGFYLCAWRAPGAGELFFGEGSRLTVL.

The gene calls are TRBV5-1 and TRBJ1-2; no clear D. The CDR3 runs to 15 residues. V was cut by 2 bases and J by 3 bases, with 14 bases left in between. CDR1 and CDR2 from the germline V gene are SGHRS and YFSETQ. The CDR3 region is CASSFGLEGYYGYTF. CDR3 in DNA: TGCGCCAGCAGCTTTGGCCTCGAGGGCTACTATGGCTACACCTTC. Full variable domain (remainder filled in from reference TRBV5-1 and TRBJ1-2): KAGVTQTPRYLIKTRGQQVTLSCSPISGHRSVSWYQQTPGQGLQFLFEYFSETQRNKGNFPGRFSGRQFSNSRSEMNVSTLELGDSALYLCASSFGLEGYYGYTFGSGTRLTVV.

The chain is built from TRBV15 and TRBJ2-7, with TRBD1 identical over 7 bases. The CDR3 is 18 amino acids. V dropped 0 bases and J dropped 6; count of bases not matched to a gene: 17. Germline assignment: CDR1 LNHNV and CDR2 YYDKDF (reference sequence). The CDR3 region has the DNA TGTGCCACCAGCAGAGATTACGACAGGGTATACGAAGGAGGCGAGCAGTACTTC. It specifies CATSRDYDRVYEGGEQYF.

This chain links TRBV7-6 with TRBJ2-7; D remains ambiguous. The V gene lost 1 base and the J gene lost 4 bases, with 14 bases spanning the gap. CDR1 SGHVS and CDR2 FNYEAQ come from the germline V gene. The length of the CDR3 is 15 residues. The CDR3 here is CASSLESPPRYEQYF. The DNA of the CDR3 is TGTGCCAGCAGCTTAGAGTCGCCCCCTAGATACGAGCAGTACTTC.

This clone was observed a single time. The chain couples TRBV6-7 to TRBJ2-7, with 10 bases lining up with TRBD2. TRBV6-7 is reported as an ORF; its role is uncertain. The CDR3 totals 15 residues. V dropped 7 bases and J dropped 4; count of bases not matched to a gene: 10. In nucleotides, the CDR3 is TGTGCCAGCACCTCCCCACTAGCGGGAATTTACGAGCAGTACTTC. Amino acids: CASTSPLAGIYEQYF.

V gene TRBV2 combines with J gene TRBJ1-2, with 10 bases that match TRBD1. Germline V gives CDR1 SNHLY, CDR2 FYNNEI. V lost 4 bases and J lost 5; bases outside the gene matches: 10. The CDR3 runs 16 residues. CDR3: CASSGPWDRGEYGYTF. For the CDR3, the DNA is TGTGCCAGCAGTGGGCCATGGGACAGGGGAGAGTATGGCTACACCTTC.

The J gene is TRBJ2-7, the V gene TRBV4-1, with 7 bases that match TRBD2. Germline lookup yields CDR1 MGHRA and CDR2 YSYEKL. V shed 2 bases and J 1 base; nucleotides not matched to a gene: 11. This CDR3 spans 17 amino acids. The CDR3 sequence is CASSQSDLPGGSYEQYF. CDR3 nucleotide sequence: TGCGCCAGCAGCCAATCTGATTTGCCGGGGGGATCCTACGAGCAGTACTTC.

V gene TRBV4-1 combines with J gene TRBJ2-2; 14 nucleotides align to TRBD2. Germline-derived CDR1 and CDR2 are MGHRA and YSYEKL. J gave up 3 bases and V 4 bases, and 10 bases lay outside the gene matches. The CDR3 runs 19 residues. CDR3: CASSPPPGLAGADTGELFF. Here the CDR3 DNA reads TGCGCCAGCAGCCCCCCCCCGGGACTAGCGGGAGCCGACACCGGGGAGCTGTTTTTT.

V usage is TRBV5-1 and J usage is TRBJ1-1; maybe TRBD1 (6 bases). The CDR3 covers 14 residues. Germline CDR1 SGHRS, CDR2 YFSETQ. V lost 3 bases and J 4 bases, leaving 13 bases between the germline ends. The CDR3 nucleotides are TGCGCCAGCAGCTATACACAGGGAAGCACTGAAGCTTTCTTT. Amino acids: CASSYTQGSTEAFF.

V usage is TRBV6-1 and J usage is TRBJ2-1; 7 bases are shared with TRBD1. The V segment lost 4 bases and the J segment 9 bases; nucleotides outside the gene matches: 15. Per germline, CDR1 MNHNS and CDR2 SASEGT. The CDR3 totals 16 residues. The CDR3 DNA sequence: TGTGCCAGCAGTGCTAGGGGGCGTCAGGGATTCAGTGAGCAGTTCTTC. Amino acids: CASSARGRQGFSEQFF.

This sequence joins TRBV2 and TRBJ2-5; 14 bases map to TRBD2. The length of the CDR3 is 16 residues. V trimming: 5 bases; J trimming: 4 bases; junction bases outside the gene matches: 6. Germline CDR1 is SNHLY and CDR2 is FYNNEI. The CDR3 region is CASSRLAGGYRETQYF. The CDR3, as DNA: TGTGCCAGCAGTAGACTAGCGGGGGGGTACAGAGAGACCCAGTACTTC.

The chain combines TRBV5-1 with TRBJ2-6; 8 bases agree with TRBD1. Germline CDR1 and CDR2: SGHRS and YFSETQ. The CDR3 spans 20 residues. The junction had 16 bases not matched to a gene; V was cut back by 3 bases and J by 2 bases. CDR3 loop: CASSSLPGQEKPAGANVLTF. CDR3 in DNA: TGCGCCAGCAGCTCTCTTCCGGGACAGGAAAAACCCGCTGGGGCCAACGTCCTGACTTTC.

V and J are TRBV2 and TRBJ2-1; TRBD1 is a possible D gene (6 bases). CDR1 SNHLY and CDR2 FYNNEI come from the germline V gene. The CDR3 sequence is 13 residues long. V was trimmed by 6 bases and J by 5 bases, leaving 11 bases between them. This CDR3 is CASSWTDNNEQFF. The CDR3 DNA follows: TGTGCCAGCAGCTGGACAGACAACAATGAGCAGTTCTTC.

This sequence joins TRBV6-1 and TRBJ1-4; TRBD1 might be the D (6 bases). Germline V gives CDR1 MNHNS, CDR2 SASEGT. Trimming left V 5 bases short and J 8 bases short, with 12 bases between. The CDR3 loop spans 13 amino acids. This chain's CDR3 is CASSWAQGEKLFF. The CDR3 nucleotides are TGTGCCAGCAGTTGGGCCCAGGGGGAAAAACTGTTTTTT.

The chain carries TRBV6-1 and TRBJ1-4; maybe TRBD1 (6 bases). Trimming shortened V by 3 bases and J by 8 bases, and 13 bases separated the two germline ends. CDR1 is MNHNS, CDR2 SASEGT, per germline. CDR3 length: 14 residues. The CDR3 coding sequence is TGTGCCAGCAGTGAGTCAGGGGATCCCGAAAAACTGTTTTTT. This encodes CASSESGDPEKLFF.

This clone was found once. The rearrangement links TRBV11-2 to TRBJ2-3; TRBD1 is a possible D gene (6 bases). CDR1 is SGHAT, CDR2 FQNNGV, per germline. CDR3 length: 16 amino acids. The V end lost 4 bases, the J end lost 8 bases, and 22 bases lay between the germline ends. Here the CDR3 reads CASSSVQGPPIGTQYF. For the CDR3, the DNA is TGTGCCAGCAGCTCCGTTCAGGGGCCCCCCATAGGTACGCAGTATTTT.

The J gene is TRBJ2-7, the V gene TRBV6-1; D is possibly TRBD1 (5 bases). The CDR3 covers 16 residues. V lost 1 base to trimming and J lost 5 bases, with 18 bases between them. Germline V gives CDR1 MNHNS, CDR2 SASEGT. The CDR3 here is CASSEVVATIRDEQYF. The CDR3 DNA follows: TGTGCCAGCAGTGAAGTAGTTGCCACGATCAGGGACGAGCAGTACTTC.

J is TRBJ2-7 and V is TRBV27, with 7 positions matching TRBD2. The ends lost 0 bases at V and 7 bases at J; junction bases unmatched: 12. The CDR3 consists of 16 residues. CDR1 and CDR2 from the germline V gene are MNHEY and SMNVEV (reference sequence). The CDR3 DNA reads as TGTGCCAGCAGTTTATCGGTACTAGCGTTTTCGGGGGAGCAGTACTTC. The encoded protein is CASSLSVLAFSGEQYF.

The J gene is TRBJ2-7, the V gene TRBV9, with a tentative D call TRBD2 (7 bases). The CDR3 is 15 amino acids. The germline V gene has CDR1 SGDLS and CDR2 YYNGEE. The germline V and J ends were trimmed by 1 base and 2 bases, with 13 bases remaining between them. DNA of the CDR3: TGTGCCAGCAGCGTAAAGGGGGGGAAGACCTACGAGCAGTACTTC. Translation: CASSVKGGKTYEQYF.